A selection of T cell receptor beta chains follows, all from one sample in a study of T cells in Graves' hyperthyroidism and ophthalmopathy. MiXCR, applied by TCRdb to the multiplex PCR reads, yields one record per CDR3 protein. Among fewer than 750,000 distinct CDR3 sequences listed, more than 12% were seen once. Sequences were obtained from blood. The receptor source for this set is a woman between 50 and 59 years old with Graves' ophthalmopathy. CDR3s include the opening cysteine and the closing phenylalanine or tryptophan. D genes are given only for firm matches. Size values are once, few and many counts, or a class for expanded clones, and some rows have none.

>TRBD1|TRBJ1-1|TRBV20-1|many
CSASAGGRTEAFF
TGCAGTGCTAGTGCAGGGGGTAGGACTGAAGCTTTCTTT
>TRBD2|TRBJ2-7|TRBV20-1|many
CSAIWRGTYEQYF
TGCAGTGCTATCTGGCGGGGGACCTACGAGCAGTACTTC
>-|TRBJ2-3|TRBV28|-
CASSMTQPGTDTQYF
TGTGCCAGCAGTATGACGCAACCCGGCACAGATACGCAGTATTTT
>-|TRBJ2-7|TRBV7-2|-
CASSHTPYEQYF
TGTGCCAGCAGCCATACACCCTACGAGCAGTACTTC
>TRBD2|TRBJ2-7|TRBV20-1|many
CSARDLREGNYEQYF
TGCAGTGCTAGAGATTTACGGGAGGGGAACTACGAGCAGTACTTC
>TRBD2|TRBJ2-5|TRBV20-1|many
CSARDFLPAGGRNGETQYF
TGCAGTGCTAGAGATTTTCTACCGGCGGGGGGAAGAAACGGAGAGACCCAGTACTTC
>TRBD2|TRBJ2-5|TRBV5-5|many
CASSSRGTGLEQETQYF
TGTGCCAGCAGCTCGCGGGGTACGGGACTAGAACAAGAGACCCAGTACTTC
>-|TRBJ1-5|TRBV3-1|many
CASSLAWDQPQHF
TGTGCCAGCAGCCTGGCTTGGGATCAGCCCCAGCATTTT
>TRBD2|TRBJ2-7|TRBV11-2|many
CASSETSGSSHEQYF
TGTGCCAGCAGCGAGACTAGCGGGAGTTCGCACGAGCAGTACTTC
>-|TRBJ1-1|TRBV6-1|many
CASSVSGTMNTEAFF
TGTGCCAGCAGTGTATCCGGGACAATGAACACTGAAGCTTTCTTT
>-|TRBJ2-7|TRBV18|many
CASSPNTETYEQYF
TGTGCCAGCTCACCGAACACGGAAACCTACGAGCAGTACTTC
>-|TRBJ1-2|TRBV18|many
CASSPPNVQSYGYTF
TGTGCCAGCTCACCACCGAATGTCCAGTCCTATGGCTACACCTTC
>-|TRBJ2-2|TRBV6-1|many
CAHSIPGTGELFF
TGTGCCCACAGCATCCCCGGGACCGGGGAGCTGTTTTTT
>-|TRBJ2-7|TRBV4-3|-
CASSQDAGTGAYEQYF
TGCGCCAGCAGCCAAGATGCCGGGACTGGAGCCTACGAGCAGTACTTC
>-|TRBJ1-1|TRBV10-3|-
CASSGGETEAFF
TGTGCCTCATCTGGCGGAGAGACTGAAGCTTTCTTT
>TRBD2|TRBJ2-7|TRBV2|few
CASTPRTSGSAPGFYEQYF
TGTGCCAGCACTCCGAGGACTAGCGGGAGCGCACCCGGATTTTACGAGCAGTACTTC
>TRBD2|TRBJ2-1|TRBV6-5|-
CASSYGLAGAYEQFF
TGTGCCAGCAGTTACGGGCTAGCGGGAGCATATGAGCAGTTCTTC
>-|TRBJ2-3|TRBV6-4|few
CASKPGPSTDTQYF
TGTGCCAGCAAGCCGGGGCCTAGCACAGATACGCAGTATTTT
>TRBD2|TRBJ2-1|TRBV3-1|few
CASSPGLAGKFF
TGTGCCAGCAGCCCAGGACTAGCGGGAAAGTTCTTC
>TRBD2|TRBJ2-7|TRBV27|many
CASRQSGSLYEQYF
TGTGCCAGCAGGCAGAGCGGGAGTCTTTACGAGCAGTACTTC
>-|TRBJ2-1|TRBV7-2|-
CASGIYNEQFF
TGTGCCTCGGGGATATACAATGAGCAGTTCTTC
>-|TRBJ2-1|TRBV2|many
CASSEALREVEQFF
TGTGCCAGCAGTGAAGCGCTTCGTGAGGTTGAGCAGTTCTTC
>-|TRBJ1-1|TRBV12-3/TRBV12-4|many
CASSFGVGTEAFF
TGTGCCAGCAGTTTTGGGGTCGGCACTGAAGCTTTCTTT
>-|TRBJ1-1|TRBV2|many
CATPRATEAFF
TGTGCCACCCCGCGGGCCACTGAAGCTTTCTTT
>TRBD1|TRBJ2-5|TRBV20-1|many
CSAPRWGQGETQYF
TGCAGTGCTCCTAGGTGGGGACAGGGAGAGACCCAGTACTTC
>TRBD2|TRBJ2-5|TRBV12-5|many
CASGPGGSGRMAETQYF
TGTGCTAGTGGCCCGGGGGGAAGCGGGAGGATGGCAGAGACCCAGTACTTC
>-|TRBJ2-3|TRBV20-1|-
CSARDSGTDTQYF
TGCAGTGCTAGGGATAGCGGCACAGATACGCAGTATTTT
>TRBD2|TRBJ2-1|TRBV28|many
CASTPGLGTYNEQFF
TGTGCCAGCACCCCGGGACTAGGAACCTACAATGAGCAGTTCTTC
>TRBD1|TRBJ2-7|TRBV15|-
CATSRNRGQGAIEQYF
TGTGCCACCAGCAGAAATCGAGGACAGGGGGCCATCGAGCAGTACTTC
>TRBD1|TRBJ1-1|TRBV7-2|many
CASSLDRGRTEAFF
TGTGCCAGCAGCTTAGACAGGGGGCGAACTGAAGCTTTCTTT
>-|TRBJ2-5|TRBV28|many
CASSQPRHLQETQYF
TGTGCCAGCAGCCAGCCCAGGCACCTCCAAGAGACCCAGTACTTC
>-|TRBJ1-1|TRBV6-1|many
CASSYLGMGDTEAFF
TGTGCCAGCAGTTACCTCGGGATGGGAGACACTGAAGCTTTCTTT
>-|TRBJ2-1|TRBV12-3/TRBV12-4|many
CASSLQEYNEQFF
TGTGCCAGCAGTTTACAGGAATACAATGAGCAGTTCTTC
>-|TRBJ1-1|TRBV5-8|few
CASSWIDRTLGDTEAFF
TGTGCCAGCAGCTGGATAGACAGGACTTTGGGGGACACTGAAGCTTTCTTT
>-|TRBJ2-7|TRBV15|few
CATSRDKTYEQYF
TGTGCCACCAGCAGGGACAAGACCTACGAGCAGTACTTC
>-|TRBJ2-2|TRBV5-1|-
CASKTGGELFF
TGCGCCAGCAAAACTGGCGGGGAGCTGTTTTTT
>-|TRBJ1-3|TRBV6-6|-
CASSYLRSGSGNTIYF
TGTGCCAGCAGTTACTTAAGGTCGGGATCTGGAAACACCATATATTTT
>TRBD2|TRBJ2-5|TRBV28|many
CASILAGEWETQYF
TGTGCCAGCATCTTAGCGGGAGAGTGGGAGACCCAGTACTTC
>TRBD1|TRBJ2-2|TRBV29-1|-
CSVLGQAPGNTGELFF
TGCAGCGTTCTCGGACAGGCCCCGGGGAACACCGGGGAGCTGTTTTTT
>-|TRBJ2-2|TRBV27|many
CASSSYGSQGTGELFF
TGTGCCAGCAGTTCGTACGGGAGTCAGGGAACCGGGGAGCTGTTTTTT
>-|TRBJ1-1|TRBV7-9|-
CASSHGGGTEAFF
TGTGCCAGCAGCCATGGGGGGGGCACTGAAGCTTTCTTT
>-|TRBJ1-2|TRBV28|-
CASRPRVGGYTF
TGTGCCAGCAGACCTCGAGTGGGGGGCTACACCTTC
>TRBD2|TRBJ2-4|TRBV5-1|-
CASSPGLAGGGNIQYF
TGCGCCAGCAGCCCCGGACTAGCGGGAGGGGGGAACATTCAGTACTTC
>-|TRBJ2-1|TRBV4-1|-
CASSQDVASYNEQFF
TGCGCCAGCAGCCAAGACGTCGCCTCCTACAATGAGCAGTTCTTC
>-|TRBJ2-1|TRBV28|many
CASSLTRARPRQQFF
TGTGCCAGCAGTTTGACCCGGGCCCGGCCGCGGCAGCAGTTCTTC
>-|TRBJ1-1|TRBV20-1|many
CSARARGATEAFF
TGCAGTGCTAGAGCTCGGGGTGCAACTGAAGCTTTCTTT
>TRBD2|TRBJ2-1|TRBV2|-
CAGTSGSAEQFF
TGTGCCGGGACTAGCGGGAGTGCTGAGCAGTTCTTC
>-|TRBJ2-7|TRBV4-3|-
CASSQEASRYEQYF
TGCGCCAGCAGCCAAGAAGCCTCTCGATACGAGCAGTACTTC
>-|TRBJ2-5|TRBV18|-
CASSYIRGWQETQYF
TGTGCCAGCAGTTACATCAGGGGTTGGCAAGAGACCCAGTACTTC
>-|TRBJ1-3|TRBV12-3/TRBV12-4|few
CASSLRDSGNTIYF
TGTGCCAGCAGTTTACGGGATTCTGGAAACACCATATATTTT
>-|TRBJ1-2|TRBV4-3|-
CASSQGLQNLNYGYTF
TGCGCCAGCAGCCAAGGCTTACAGAATCTTAACTATGGCTACACCTTC
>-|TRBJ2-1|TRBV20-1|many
CSARASSGAIYNEQFF
TGCAGTGCTAGAGCCAGTTCGGGGGCTATCTACAATGAGCAGTTCTTC
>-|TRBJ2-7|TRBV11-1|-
CASSDQGKQYF
TGTGCCAGCAGCGACCAGGGGAAGCAGTACTTC